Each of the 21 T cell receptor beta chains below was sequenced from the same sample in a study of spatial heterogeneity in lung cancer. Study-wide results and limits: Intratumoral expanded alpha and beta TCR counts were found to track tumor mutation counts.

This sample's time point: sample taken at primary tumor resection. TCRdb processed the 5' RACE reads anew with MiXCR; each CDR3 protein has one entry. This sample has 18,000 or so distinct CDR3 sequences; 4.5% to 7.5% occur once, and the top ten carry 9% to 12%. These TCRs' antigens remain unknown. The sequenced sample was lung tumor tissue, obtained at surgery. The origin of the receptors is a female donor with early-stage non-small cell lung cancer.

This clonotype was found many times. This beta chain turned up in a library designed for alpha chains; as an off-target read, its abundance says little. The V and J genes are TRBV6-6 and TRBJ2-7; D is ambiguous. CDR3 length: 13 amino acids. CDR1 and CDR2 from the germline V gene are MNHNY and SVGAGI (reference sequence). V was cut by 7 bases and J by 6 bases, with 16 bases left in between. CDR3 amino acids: CASTDPPYLEQYF. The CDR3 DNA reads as TGTGCCAGCACCGACCCCCCTTATCTCGAGCAGTACTTC.

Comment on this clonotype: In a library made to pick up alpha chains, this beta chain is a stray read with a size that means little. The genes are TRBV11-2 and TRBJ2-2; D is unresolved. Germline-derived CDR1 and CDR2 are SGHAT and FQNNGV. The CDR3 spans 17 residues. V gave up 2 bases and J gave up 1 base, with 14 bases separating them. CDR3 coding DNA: TGTGCCAGCAGCTTATTCCCCCAGCCTCTGAACACCGGGGAGCTGTTTTTT. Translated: CASSLFPQPLNTGELFF.

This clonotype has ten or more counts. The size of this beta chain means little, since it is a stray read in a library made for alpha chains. The CDR3 spells CASTPSLGLAGDTQYF. The CDR3 DNA reads as TGTGCCAGCACCCCATCCTTGGGACTAGCGGGAGATACGCAGTATTTT. The chain employs TRBV7-9 and TRBJ2-3; 12 bases are a match to TRBD2. Germline CDR1 reads SEHNR; CDR2 reads FQNEAQ (reference sequence). The CDR3 length is 16 residues. V gave up 7 bases and J gave up 5 bases; unmatched junction bases: 10.

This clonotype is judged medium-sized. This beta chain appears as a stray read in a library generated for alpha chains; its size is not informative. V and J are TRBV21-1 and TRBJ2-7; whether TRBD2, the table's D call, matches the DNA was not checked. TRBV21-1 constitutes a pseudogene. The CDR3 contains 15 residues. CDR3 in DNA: TGTGCCAGCAGCAGACTTAGCGGGACCCCCTACGAGCAGTACTTC. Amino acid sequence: CASSRLSGTPYEQYF.

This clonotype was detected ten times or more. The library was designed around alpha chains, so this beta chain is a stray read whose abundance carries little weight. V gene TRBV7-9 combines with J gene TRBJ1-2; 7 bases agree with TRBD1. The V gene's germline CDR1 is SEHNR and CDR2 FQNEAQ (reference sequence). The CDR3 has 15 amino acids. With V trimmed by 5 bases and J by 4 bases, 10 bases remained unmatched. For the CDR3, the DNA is TGTGCCAGCAGCGTGGGGGGACAGCAGTCCTATGGCTACACCTTC. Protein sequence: CASSVGGQQSYGYTF.

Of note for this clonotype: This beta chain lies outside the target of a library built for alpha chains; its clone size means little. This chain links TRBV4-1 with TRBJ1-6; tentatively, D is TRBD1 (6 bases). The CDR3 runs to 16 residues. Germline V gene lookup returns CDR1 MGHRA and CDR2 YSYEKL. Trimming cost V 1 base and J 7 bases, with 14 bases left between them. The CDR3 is CASSQVWGGENSPLHF. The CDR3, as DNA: TGCGCCAGCAGCCAAGTGTGGGGGGGCGAGAATTCACCCCTCCACTTT.

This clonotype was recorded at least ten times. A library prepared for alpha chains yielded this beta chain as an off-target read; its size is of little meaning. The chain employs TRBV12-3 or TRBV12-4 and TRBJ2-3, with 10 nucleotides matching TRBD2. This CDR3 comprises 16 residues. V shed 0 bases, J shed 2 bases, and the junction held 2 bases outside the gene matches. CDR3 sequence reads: CASSLAGLAYTDTQYF. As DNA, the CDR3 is TGTGCCAGCAGTTTAGCGGGACTAGCGTACACAGATACGCAGTATTTT.

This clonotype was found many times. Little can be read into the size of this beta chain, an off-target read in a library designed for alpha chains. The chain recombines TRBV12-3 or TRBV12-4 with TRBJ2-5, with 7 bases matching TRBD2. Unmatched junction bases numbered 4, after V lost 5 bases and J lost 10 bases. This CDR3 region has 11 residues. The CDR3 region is CASSASGVQYF. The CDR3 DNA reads TGTGCCAGCAGTGCTAGCGGCGTCCAGTACTTC.

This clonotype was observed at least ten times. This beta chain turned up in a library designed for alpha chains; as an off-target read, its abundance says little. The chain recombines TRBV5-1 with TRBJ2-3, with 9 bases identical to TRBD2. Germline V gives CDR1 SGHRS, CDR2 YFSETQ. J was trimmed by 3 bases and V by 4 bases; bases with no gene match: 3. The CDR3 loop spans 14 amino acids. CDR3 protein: CASSRLAETDTQYF. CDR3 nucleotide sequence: TGCGCCAGCAGCAGACTAGCGGAAACAGATACGCAGTATTTT. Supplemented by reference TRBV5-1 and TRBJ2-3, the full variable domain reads KAGVTQTPRYLIKTRGQQVTLSCSPISGHRSVSWYQQTPGQGLQFLFEYFSETQRNKGNFPGRFSGRQFSNSRSEMNVSTLELGDSALYLCASSRLAETDTQYFGPGTRLTVL.

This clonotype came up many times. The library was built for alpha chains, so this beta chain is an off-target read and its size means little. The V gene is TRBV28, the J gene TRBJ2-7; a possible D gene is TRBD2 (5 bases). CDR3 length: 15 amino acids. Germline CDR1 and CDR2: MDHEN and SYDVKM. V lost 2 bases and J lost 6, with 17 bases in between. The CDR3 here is CASSLRGLPLREQYF. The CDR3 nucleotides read TGTGCCAGCAGTTTACGAGGGTTACCCCTCCGCGAGCAGTACTTC.

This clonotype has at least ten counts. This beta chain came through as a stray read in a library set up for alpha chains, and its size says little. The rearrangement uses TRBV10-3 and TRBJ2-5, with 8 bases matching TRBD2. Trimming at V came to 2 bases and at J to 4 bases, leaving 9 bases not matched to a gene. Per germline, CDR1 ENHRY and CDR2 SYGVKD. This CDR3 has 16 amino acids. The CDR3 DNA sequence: TGTGCCATCAGTGAGCCCTTAGCGGGAAAGTTAGAGACCCAGTACTTC. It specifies CAISEPLAGKLETQYF.

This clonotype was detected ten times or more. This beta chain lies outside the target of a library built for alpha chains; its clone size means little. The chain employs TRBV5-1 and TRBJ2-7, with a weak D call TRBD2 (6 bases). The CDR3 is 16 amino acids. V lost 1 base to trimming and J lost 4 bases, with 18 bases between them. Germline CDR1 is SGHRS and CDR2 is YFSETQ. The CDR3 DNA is TGCGCCAGCAGCTTGTCGGCTGGCGGAGGGCGTTACGAGCAGTACTTC. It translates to CASSLSAGGGRYEQYF.

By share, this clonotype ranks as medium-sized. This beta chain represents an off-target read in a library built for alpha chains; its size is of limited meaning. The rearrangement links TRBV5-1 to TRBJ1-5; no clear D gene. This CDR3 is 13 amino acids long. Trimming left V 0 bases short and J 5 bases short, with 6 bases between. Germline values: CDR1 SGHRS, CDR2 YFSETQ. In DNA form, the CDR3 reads TGCGCCAGCAGCTTGGGACGGGATCAGCCCCAGCATTTT. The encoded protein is CASSLGRDQPQHF.

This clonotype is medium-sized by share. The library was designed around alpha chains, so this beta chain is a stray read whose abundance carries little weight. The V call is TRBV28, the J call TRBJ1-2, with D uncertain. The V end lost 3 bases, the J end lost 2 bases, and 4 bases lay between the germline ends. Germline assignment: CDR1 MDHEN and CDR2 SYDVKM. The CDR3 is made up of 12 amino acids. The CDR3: CASSFGNYGYTF. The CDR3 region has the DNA TGTGCCAGCAGTTTCGGAAACTATGGCTACACCTTC.

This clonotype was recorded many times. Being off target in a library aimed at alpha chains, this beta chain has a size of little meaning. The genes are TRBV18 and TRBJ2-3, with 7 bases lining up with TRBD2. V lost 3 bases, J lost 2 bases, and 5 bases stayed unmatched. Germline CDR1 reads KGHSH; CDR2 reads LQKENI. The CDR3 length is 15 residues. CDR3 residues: CASSPGLHDTDTQYF. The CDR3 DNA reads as TGTGCCAGCTCACCGGGACTACATGACACAGATACGCAGTATTTT. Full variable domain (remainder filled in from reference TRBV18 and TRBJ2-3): NAGVMQNPRHLVRRRGQEARLRCSPMKGHSHVYWYRQLPEEGLKFMVYLQKENIIDESGMPKERFSAEFPKEGPSILRIQQVVRGDSAAYFCASSPGLHDTDTQYFGPGTRLTVL.

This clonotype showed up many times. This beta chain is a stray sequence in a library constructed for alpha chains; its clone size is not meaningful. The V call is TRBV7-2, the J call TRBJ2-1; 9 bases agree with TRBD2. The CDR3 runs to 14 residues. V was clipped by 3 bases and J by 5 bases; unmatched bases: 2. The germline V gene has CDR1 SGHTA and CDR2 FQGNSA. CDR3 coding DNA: TGTGCCAGCAGCTTTGCTAGCGGGAACAATGAGCAGTTCTTC. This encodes CASSFASGNNEQFF.

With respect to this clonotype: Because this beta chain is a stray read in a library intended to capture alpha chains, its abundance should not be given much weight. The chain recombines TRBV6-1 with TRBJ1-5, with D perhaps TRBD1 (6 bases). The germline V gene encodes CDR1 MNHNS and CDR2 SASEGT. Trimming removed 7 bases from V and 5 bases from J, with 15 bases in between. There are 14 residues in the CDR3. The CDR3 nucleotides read TGTGCCAGCACTCCGGGGGGCTTCCATCAGCCCCAGCATTTT. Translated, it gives CASTPGGFHQPQHF.

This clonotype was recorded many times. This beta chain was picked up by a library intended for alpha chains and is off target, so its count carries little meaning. CDR3: CASSPPLRYTEAFF. As DNA, the CDR3 is TGTGCCAGCTCACCACCGTTACGTTACACTGAAGCTTTCTTT. The chain combines TRBV18 with TRBJ1-1; D not resolved. Trimming took 0 bases from V and 3 from J, leaving 8 bases between them. The germline V gene has CDR1 KGHSH and CDR2 LQKENI. This CDR3 is 14 amino acids long.

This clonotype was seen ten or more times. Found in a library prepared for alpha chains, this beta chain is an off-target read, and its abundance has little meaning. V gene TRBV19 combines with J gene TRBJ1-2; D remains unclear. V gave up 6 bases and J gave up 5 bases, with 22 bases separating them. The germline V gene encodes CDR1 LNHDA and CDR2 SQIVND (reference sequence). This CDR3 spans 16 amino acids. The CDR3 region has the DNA TGTGCCAGTAGAACCGTGGGCGCCCTTGGGGAGTATGGCTACACCTTC. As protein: CASRTVGALGEYGYTF.

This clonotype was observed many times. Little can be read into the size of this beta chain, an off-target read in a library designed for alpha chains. The CDR3 loop is CASSQMGWGHSGANVLTF. CDR3 nucleotides: TGTGCCAGCAGCCAAATGGGGTGGGGGCACTCTGGGGCCAACGTCCTGACTTTC. The V and J genes are TRBV14 and TRBJ2-6; possible D gene TRBD1, 6 bases. Germline-derived CDR1 and CDR2 are SGHDN and FVKESK. Between the trimmed V and J ends, which lost 2 bases and 0 bases, there was a span of 14 bases. The CDR3 runs to 18 residues.

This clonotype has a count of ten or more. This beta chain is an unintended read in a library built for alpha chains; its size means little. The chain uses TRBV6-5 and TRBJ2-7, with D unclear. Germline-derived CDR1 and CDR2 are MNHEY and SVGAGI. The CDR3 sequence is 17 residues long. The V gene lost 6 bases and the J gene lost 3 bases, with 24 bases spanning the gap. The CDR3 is CASSSFPPKASNYEQYF. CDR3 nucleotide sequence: TGTGCCAGCAGCAGTTTCCCCCCAAAGGCCAGCAACTACGAGCAGTACTTC.